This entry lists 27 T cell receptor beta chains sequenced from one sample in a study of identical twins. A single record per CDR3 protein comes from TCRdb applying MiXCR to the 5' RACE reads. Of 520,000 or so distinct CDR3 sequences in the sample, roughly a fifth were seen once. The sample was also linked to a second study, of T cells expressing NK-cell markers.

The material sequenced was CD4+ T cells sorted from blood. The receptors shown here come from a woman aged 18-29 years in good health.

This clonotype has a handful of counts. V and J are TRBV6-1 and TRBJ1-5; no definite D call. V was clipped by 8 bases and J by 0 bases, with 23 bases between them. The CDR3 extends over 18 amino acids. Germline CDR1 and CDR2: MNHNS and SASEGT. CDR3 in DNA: TGTGCCAGCCTCCTTCGGGCAGGTAACCACTATAGCAATCAGCCCCAGCATTTT. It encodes CASLLRAGNHYSNQPQHF.

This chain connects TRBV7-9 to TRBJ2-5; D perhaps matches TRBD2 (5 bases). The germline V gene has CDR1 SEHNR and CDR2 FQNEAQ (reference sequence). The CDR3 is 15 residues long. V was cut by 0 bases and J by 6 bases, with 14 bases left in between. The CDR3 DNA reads TGTGCCAGCAGCTTAGCGGTTGCACTCGGGAAGACCCAGTACTTC. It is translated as CASSLAVALGKTQYF.

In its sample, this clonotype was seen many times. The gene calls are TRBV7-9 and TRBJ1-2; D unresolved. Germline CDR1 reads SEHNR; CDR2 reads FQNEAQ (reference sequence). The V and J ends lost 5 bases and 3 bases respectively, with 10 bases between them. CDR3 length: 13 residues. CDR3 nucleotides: TGTGCCAGCAGCCCGGACGGCGACTATGGCTACACCTTC. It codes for CASSPDGDYGYTF.

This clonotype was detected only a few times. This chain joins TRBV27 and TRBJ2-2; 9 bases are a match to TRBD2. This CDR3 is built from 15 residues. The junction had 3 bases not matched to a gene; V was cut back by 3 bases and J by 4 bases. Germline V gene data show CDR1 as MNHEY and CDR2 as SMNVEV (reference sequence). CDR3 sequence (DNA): TGTGCCAGCAGTTTTCAACTAGCGGGCACCGGGGAGCTGTTTTTT. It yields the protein CASSFQLAGTGELFF.

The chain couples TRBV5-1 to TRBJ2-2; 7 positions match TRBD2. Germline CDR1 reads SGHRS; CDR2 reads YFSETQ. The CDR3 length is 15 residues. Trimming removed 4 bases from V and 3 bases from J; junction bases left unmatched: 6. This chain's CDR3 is CASSVTSPYTGELFF. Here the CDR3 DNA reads TGCGCCAGCAGCGTGACTAGCCCATACACCGGGGAGCTGTTTTTT.

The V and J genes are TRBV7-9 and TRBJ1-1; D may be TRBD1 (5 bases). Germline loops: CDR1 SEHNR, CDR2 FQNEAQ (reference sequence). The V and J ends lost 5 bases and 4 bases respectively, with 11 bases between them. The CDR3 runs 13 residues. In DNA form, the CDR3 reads TGTGCCAGCAGCGCCCAGGGTTCCACTGAAGCTTTCTTT. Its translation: CASSAQGSTEAFF.

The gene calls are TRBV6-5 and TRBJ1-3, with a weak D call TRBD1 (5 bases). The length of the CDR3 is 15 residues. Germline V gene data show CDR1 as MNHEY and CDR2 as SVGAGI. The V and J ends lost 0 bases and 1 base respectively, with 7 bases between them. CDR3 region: CASSYSWGSGNTIYF. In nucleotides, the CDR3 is TGTGCCAGCAGTTACTCGTGGGGGTCTGGAAACACCATATATTTT.

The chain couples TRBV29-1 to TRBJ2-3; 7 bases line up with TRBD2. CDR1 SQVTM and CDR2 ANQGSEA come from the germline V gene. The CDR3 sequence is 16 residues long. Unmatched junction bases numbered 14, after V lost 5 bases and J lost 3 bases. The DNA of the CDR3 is TGCAGCGTTCGGGGCGGGGGACTCTCGAGGACAGATACGCAGTATTTT. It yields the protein CSVRGGGLSRTDTQYF.

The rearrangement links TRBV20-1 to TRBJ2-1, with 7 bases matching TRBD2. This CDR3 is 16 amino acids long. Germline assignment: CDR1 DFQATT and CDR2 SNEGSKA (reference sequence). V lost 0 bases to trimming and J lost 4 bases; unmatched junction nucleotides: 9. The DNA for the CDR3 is TGCAGTGCTAGAGATCGGTCCCCCGGGAGGTACAATGAGCAGTTCTTC. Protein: CSARDRSPGRYNEQFF.

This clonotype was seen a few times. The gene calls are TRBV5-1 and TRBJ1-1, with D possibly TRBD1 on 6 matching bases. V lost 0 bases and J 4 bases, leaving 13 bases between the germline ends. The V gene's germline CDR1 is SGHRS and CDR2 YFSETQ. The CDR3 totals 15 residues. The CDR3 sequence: CASSLALGAGTEAFF. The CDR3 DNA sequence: TGCGCCAGCAGCTTGGCCTTGGGGGCGGGCACTGAAGCTTTCTTT.

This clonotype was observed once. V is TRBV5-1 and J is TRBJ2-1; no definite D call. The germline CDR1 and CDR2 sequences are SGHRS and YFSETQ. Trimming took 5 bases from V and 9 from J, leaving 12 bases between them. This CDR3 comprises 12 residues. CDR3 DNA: TGCGCCAGCAGTTTGTCTTCGAGTGAGCAGTTCTTC. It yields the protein CASSLSSSEQFF.

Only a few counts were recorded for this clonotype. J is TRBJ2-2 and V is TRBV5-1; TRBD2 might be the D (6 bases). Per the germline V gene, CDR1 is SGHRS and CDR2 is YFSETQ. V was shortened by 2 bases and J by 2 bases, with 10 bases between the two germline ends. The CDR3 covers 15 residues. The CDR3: CASSLSGSNTGELFF. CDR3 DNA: TGCGCCAGCAGCTTAAGCGGGTCCAACACCGGGGAGCTGTTTTTT.

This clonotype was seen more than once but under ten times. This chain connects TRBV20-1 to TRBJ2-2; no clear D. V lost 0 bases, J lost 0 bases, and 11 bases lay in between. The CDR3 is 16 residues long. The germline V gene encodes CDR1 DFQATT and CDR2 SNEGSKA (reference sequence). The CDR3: CSARDPGTSNTGELFF. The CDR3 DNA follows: TGCAGTGCTAGAGATCCAGGCACCTCGAACACCGGGGAGCTGTTTTTT.

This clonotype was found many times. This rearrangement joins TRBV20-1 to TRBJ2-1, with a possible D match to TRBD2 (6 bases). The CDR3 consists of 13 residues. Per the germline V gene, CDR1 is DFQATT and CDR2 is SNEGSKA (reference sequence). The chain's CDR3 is CSLLRGSYNEQFF. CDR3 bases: TGCAGCCTCCTCCGGGGGTCCTACAATGAGCAGTTCTTC.

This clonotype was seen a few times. The CDR3 here is CSWTGETYEQYF. CDR3 bases: TGCAGCTGGACAGGGGAAACCTACGAGCAGTACTTC. The rearrangement joins TRBV20-1 to TRBJ2-7; 9 nucleotides align to TRBD1. Germline CDR1 reads DFQATT; CDR2 reads SNEGSKA (reference sequence). This CDR3 has 12 residues.

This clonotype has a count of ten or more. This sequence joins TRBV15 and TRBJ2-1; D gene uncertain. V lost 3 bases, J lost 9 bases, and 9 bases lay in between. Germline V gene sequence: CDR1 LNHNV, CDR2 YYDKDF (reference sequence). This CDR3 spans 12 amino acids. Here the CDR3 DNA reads TGTGCCACCAGCAGGCCCTCAGGTGAGCAGTTCTTC. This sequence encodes CATSRPSGEQFF.

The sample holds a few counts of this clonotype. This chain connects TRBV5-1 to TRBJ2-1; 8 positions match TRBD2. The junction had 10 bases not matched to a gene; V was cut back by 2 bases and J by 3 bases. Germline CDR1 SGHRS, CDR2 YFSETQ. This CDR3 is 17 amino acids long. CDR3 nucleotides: TGCGCCAGCAGCTTTTCGGCCGGGAGGGGGAACTACAATGAGCAGTTCTTC. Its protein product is CASSFSAGRGNYNEQFF.

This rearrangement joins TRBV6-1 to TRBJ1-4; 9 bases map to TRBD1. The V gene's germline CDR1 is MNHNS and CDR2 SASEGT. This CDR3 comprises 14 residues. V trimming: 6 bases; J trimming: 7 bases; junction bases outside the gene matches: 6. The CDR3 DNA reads TGTGCCAGCAGGCGACAGGGGGTACCTGAAAAACTGTTTTTT. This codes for CASRRQGVPEKLFF.

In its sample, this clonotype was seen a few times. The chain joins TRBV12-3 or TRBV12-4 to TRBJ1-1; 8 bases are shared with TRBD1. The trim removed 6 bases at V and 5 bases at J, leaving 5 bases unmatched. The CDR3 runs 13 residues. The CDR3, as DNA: TGTGCCAGCAGCTGGGACAGGCAAACTGAAGCTTTCTTT. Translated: CASSWDRQTEAFF.

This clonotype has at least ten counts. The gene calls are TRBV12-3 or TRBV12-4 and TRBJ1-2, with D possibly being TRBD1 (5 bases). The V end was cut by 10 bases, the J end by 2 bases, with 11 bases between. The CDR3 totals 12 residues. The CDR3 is CAIKQANYGYTF. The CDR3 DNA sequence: TGTGCCATTAAACAGGCGAACTATGGCTACACCTTC.

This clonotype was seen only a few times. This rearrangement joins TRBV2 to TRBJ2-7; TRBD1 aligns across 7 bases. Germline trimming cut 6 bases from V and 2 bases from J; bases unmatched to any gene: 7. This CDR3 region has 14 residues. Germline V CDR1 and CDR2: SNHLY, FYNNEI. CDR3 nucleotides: TGTGCCAGCAGCGCGGACAGGACAACCTACGAGCAGTACTTC. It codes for CASSADRTTYEQYF.

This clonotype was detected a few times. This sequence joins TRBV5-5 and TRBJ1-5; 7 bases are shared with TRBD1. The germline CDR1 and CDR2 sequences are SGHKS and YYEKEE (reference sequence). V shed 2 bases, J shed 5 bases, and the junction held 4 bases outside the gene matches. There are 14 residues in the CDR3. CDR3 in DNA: TGTGCCAGCAGCTTTGGGCAGGGGGATCAGCCCCAGCATTTT. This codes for CASSFGQGDQPQHF.

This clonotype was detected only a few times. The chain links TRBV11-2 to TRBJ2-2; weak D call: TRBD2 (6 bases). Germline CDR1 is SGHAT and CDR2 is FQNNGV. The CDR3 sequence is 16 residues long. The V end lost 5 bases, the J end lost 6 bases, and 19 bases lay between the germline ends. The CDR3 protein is CASSPRLVALAGELFF. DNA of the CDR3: TGTGCCAGCAGCCCCCGACTAGTTGCTCTTGCCGGGGAGCTGTTTTTT.

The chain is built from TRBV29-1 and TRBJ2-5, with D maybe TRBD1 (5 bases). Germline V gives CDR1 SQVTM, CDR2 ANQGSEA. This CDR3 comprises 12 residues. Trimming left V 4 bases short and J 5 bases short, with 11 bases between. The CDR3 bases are TGCAGCGTTGCCAGGGTCGGGGAGACCCAGTACTTC. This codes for CSVARVGETQYF.

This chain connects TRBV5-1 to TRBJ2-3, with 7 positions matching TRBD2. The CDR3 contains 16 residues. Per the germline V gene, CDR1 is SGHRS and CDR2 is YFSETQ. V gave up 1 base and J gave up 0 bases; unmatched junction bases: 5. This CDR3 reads CASSLLAAQSTDTQYF. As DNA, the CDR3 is TGCGCCAGCAGCTTGCTAGCGGCTCAAAGCACAGATACGCAGTATTTT.

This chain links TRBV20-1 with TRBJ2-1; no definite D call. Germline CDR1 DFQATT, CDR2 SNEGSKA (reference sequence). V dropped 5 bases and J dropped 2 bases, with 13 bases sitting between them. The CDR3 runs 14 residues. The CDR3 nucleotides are TGCAGTGCTCAGGCGGCGGTAACCTACAATGAGCAGTTCTTC. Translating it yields CSAQAAVTYNEQFF.

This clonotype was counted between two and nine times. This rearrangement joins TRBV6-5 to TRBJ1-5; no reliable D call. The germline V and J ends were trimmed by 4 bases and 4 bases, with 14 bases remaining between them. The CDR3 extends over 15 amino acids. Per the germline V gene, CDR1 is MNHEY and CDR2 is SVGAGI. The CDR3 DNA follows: TGTGCCAGCAGTTCCTCAGGATACTCAAATCAGCCCCAGCATTTT. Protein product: CASSSSGYSNQPQHF.